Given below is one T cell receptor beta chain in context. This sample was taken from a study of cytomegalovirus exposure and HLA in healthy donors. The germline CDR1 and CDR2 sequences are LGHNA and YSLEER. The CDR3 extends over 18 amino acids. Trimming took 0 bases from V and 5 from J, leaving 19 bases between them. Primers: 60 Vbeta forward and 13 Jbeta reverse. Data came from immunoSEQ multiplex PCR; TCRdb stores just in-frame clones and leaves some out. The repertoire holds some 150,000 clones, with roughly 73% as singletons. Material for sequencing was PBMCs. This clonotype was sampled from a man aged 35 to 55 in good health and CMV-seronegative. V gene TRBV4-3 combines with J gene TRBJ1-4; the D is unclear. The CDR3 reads CASSQDWGGLGENEKLFF. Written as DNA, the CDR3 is TGCGCCAGCAGCCAAGATTGGGGAGGGCTCGGAGAGAATGAAAAACTGTTTTTT.